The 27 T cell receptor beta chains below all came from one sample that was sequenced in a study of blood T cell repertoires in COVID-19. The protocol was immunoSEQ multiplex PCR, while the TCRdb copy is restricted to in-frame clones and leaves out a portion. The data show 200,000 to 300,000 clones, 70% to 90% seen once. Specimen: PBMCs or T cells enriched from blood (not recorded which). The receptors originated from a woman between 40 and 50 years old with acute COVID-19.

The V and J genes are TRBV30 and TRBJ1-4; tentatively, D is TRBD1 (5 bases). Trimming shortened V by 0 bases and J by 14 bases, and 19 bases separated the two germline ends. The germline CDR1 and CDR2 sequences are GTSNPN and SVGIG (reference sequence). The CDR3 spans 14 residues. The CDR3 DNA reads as TGTGCCTGGAGTGTAAGGGCAGGAGGGGAGAGGCTGTTTTTT. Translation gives CAWSVRAGGERLFF.

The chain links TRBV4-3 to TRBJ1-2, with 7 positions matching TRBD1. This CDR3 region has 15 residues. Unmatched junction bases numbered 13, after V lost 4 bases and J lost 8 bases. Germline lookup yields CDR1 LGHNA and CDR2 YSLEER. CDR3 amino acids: CASSPSDEGAGGYTF. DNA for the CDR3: TGCGCCAGCAGCCCTTCAGACGAGGGGGCGGGAGGCTACACCTTC.

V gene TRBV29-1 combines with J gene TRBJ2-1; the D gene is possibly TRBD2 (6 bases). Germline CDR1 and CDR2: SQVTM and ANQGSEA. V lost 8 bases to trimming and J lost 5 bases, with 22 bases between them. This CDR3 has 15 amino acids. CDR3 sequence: CSPRWDFGTHNEQFF. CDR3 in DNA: TGCAGCCCTCGATGGGACTTCGGAACACACAATGAGCAGTTCTTC.

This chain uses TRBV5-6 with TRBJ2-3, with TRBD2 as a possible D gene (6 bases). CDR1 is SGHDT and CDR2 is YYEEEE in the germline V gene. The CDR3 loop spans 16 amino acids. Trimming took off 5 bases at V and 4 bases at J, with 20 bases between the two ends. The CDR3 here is CASSYPGSGGADTQYF. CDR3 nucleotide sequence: TGTGCCAGCAGTTACCCGGGGAGCGGAGGGGCAGATACGCAGTATTTT.

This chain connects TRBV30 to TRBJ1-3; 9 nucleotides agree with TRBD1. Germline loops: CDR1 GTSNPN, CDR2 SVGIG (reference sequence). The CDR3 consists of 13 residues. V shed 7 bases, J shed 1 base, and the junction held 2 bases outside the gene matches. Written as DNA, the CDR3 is TGTGCCTTACAGGGGGCTTCTGGAAACACCATATATTTT. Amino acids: CALQGASGNTIYF.

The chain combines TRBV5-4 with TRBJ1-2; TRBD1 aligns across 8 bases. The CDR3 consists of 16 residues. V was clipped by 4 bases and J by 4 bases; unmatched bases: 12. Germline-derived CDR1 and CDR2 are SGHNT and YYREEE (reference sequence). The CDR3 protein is CASSNGGTGSFYGYTF. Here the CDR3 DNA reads TGTGCCAGCAGCAACGGGGGGACAGGCAGCTTCTATGGCTACACCTTC.

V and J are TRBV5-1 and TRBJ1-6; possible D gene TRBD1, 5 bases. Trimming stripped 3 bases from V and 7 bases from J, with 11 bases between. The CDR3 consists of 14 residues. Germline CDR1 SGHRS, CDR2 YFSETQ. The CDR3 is CASSSRPGNSPLHF. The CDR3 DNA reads TGCGCCAGCAGCTCACGGCCAGGGAATTCACCCCTCCACTTT.

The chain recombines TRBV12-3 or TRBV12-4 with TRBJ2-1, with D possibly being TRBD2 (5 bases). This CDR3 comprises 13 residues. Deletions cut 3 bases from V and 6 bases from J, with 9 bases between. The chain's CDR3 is CASSFLEGNEQFF. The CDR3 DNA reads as TGTGCCAGCAGTTTTTTAGAGGGCAATGAGCAGTTCTTC.

The CDR3 loop reads CATRRTSDVDEQFF. Here the CDR3 DNA reads TGTGCCACCCGGCGGACTAGCGATGTCGATGAGCAGTTCTTC. This chain uses TRBV10-3 with TRBJ2-1; 9 bases map to TRBD2. Per the germline V gene, CDR1 is ENHRY and CDR2 is SYGVKD. CDR3 length: 14 residues. The V segment lost 10 bases and the J segment 8 bases; nucleotides outside the gene matches: 12.

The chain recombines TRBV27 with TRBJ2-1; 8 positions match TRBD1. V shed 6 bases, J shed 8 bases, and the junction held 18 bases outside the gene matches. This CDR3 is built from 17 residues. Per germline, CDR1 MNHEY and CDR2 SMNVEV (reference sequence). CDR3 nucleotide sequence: TGTGCCAGCAGACTTAGAGGAGGGACAGGCAGGGTGGATGAGCAGTTCTTC. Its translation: CASRLRGGTGRVDEQFF.

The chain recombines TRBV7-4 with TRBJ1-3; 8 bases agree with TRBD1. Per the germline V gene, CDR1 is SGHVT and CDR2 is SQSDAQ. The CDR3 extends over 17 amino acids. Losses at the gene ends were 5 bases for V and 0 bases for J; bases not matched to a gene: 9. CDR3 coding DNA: TGTGCCAGCAGCGACTACCCGGACAGGGCCTCTGGAAACACCATATATTTT. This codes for CASSDYPDRASGNTIYF.

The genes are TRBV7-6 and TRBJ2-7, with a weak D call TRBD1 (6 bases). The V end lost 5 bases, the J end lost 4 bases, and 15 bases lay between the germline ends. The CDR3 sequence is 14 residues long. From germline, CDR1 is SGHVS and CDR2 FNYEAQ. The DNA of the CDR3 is TGTGCCAGCAGCACCGGGCCACAGGGATACGAGCAGTACTTC. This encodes CASSTGPQGYEQYF.

CDR3 protein: CASSGGTGEYGTDTQYF. The CDR3 DNA sequence: TGTGCCAGCAGCGGGGGGACAGGGGAATATGGCACAGATACGCAGTATTTT. The chain links TRBV9 to TRBJ2-3; 10 nucleotides match TRBD1. Germline V gene data show CDR1 as SGDLS and CDR2 as YYNGEE. This CDR3 spans 17 amino acids. V lost 3 bases and J lost 1; bases outside the gene matches: 8.

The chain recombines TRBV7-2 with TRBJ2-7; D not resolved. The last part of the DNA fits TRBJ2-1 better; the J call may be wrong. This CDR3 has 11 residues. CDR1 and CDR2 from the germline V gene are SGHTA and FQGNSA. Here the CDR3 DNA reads TGTGCCAGCAGACAGTACAATGAGCAGTTCTTC. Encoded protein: CASRQYNEQFF.

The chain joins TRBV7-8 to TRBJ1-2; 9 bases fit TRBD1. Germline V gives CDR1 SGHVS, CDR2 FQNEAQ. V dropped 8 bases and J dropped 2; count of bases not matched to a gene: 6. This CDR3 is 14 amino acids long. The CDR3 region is CASWDRDRNYGYTF. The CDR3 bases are TGTGCCAGCTGGGACAGGGACCGAAACTATGGCTACACCTTC.

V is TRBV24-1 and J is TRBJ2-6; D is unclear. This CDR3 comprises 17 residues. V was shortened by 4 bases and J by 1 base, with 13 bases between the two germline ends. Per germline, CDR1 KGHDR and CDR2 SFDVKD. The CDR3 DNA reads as TGTGCCACCAGTGACGGTCCGCCGTCTTCTGGGGCCAACGTCCTGACTTTC. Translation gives CATSDGPPSSGANVLTF.

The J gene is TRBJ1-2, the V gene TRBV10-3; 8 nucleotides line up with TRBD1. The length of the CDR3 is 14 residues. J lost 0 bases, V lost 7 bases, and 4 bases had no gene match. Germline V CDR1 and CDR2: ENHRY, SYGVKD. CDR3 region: CAITGQGANYGYTF. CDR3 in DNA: TGTGCCATCACCGGACAGGGAGCTAACTATGGCTACACCTTC.

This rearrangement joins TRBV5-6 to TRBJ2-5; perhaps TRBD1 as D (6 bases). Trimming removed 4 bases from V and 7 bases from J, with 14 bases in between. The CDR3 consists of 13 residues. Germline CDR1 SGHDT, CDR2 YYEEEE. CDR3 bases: TGTGCCAGCAGCATAAACAGGGCCCGGACCCAGTACTTC. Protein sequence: CASSINRARTQYF.

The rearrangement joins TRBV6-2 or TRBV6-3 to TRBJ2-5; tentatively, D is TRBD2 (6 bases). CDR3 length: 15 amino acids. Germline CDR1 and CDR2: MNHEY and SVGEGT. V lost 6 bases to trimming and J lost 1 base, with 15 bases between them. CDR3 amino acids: CASRPRELSQETQYF. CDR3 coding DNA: TGTGCCAGCAGACCTCGGGAGCTATCCCAAGAGACCCAGTACTTC.

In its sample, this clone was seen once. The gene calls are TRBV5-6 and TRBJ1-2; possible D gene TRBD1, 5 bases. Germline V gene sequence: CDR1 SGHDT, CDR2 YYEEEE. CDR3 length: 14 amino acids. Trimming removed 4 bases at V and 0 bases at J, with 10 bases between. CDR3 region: CASSDPGTNYGYTF. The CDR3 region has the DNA TGTGCCAGCAGCGATCCAGGGACTAACTATGGCTACACCTTC.

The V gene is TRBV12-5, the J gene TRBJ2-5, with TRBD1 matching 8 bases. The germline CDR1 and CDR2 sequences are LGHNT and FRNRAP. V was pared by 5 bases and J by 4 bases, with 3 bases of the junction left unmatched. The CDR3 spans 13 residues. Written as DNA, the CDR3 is TGTGCTAGTGGTCCTGACAGGGGAGAGACCCAGTACTTC. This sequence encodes CASGPDRGETQYF. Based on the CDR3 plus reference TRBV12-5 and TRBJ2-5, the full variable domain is DARVTQTPRHKVTEMGQEVTMRCQPILGHNTVFWYRQTMMQGLELLAYFRNRAPLDDSGMPKDRFSAEMPDATLATLKIQPSEPRDSAVYFCASGPDRGETQYFGPGTRLLVL.

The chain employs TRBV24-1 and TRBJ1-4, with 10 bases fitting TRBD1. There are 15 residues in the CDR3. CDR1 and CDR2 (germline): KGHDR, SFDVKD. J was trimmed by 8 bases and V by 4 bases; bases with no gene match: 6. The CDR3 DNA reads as TGTGCCACCAGTGACAGGACAGGGGGACGGGAAAAACTGTTTTTT. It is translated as CATSDRTGGREKLFF.

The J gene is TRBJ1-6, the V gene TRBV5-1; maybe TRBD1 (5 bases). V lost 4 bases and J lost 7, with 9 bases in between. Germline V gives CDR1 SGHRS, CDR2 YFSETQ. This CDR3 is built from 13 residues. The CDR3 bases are TGCGCCAGCAGCGTGGACACGAATTCACCCCTCCACTTT. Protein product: CASSVDTNSPLHF.

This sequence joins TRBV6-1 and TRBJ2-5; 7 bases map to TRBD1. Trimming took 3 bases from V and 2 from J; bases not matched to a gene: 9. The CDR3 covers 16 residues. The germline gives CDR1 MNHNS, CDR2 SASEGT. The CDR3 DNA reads TGTGCCAGCAGTGAGGTCTTCTCCAGGGGGCAAGAGACCCAGTACTTC. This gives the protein CASSEVFSRGQETQYF.

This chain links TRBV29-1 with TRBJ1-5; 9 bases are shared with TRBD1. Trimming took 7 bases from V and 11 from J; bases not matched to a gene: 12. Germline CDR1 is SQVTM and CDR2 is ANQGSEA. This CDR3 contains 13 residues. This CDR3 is CSAVPGQGLAQHF. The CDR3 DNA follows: TGCAGCGCCGTCCCGGGACAGGGATTAGCCCAGCATTTT.

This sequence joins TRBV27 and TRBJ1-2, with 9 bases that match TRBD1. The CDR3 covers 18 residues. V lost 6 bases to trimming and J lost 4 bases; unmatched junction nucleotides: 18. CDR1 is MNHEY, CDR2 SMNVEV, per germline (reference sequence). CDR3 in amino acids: CASRSHRDRDLVAYGYTF. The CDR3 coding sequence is TGTGCCAGCAGATCACACCGGGACAGGGATTTAGTGGCCTATGGCTACACCTTC.

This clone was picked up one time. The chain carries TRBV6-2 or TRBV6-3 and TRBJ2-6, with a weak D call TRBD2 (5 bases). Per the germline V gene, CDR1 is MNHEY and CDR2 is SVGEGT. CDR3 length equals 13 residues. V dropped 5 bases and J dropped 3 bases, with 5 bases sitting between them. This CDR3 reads CASSSGGANVLTF. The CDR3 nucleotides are TGTGCCAGCAGTAGCGGTGGGGCCAACGTCCTGACTTTC.